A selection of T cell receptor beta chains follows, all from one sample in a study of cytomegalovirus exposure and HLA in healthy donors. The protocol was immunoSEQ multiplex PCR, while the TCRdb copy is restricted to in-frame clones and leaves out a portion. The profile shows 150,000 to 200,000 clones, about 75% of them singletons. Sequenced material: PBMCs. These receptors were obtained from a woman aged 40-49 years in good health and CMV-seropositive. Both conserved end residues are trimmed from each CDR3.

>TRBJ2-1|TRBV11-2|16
ASSPLLRASGRNNEQF
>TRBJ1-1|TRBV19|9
ASGRGGVAF
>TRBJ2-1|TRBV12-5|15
ASGLSTRPSGSDEQF
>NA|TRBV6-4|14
SGGGQGNPSSYEQY
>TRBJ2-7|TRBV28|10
AIQAPGYEQY
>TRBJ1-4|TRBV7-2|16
ASSLFGQGLTLDEKLF
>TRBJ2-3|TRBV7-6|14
ASSPNSLAGADTQY
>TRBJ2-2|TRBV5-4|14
ASSQGGQGITGELF
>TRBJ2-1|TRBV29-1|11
SVEQGQGNEQF
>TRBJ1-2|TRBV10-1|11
ASSRDRTYGYT
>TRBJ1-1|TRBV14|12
ASSQGQLNTEAF
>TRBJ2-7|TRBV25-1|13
ASSEWGGRADEQY
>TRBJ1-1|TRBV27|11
ASSLGLGGEAF
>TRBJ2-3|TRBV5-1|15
ASSLEGRRVQTDTQY
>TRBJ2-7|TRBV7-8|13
ASSPLPGSAYEQY
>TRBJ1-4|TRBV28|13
ASSSGGSANEKLF
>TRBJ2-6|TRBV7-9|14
SSSLSPGSGANVLT
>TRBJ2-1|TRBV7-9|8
ASSEDEQF
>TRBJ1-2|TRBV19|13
ASTRATGERYGYT
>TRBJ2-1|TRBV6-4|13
ASSRLAGGGNEQF
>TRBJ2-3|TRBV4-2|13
ASSSTGGITDTQY
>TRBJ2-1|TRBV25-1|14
ASSDQAGTFYNEQF
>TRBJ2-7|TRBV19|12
ASSAGTGGYEQY
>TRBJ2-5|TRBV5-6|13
ASSLGGRARETQY
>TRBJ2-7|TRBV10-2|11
ASSTGFSYEQY